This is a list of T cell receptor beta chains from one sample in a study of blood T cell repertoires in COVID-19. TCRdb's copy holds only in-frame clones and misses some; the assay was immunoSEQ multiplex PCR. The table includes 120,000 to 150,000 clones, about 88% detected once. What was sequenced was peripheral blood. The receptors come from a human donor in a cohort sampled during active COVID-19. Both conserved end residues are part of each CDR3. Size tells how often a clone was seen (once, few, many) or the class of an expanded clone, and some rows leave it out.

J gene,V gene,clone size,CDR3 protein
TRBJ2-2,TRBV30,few,CAWSQGQGNTGELFF
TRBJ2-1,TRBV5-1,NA,CASCIAGGLSYNEQFF
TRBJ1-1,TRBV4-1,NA,CASSQGGTGGYVGPEAFF
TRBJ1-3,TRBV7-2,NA,CASRAAGFSGNTIYF
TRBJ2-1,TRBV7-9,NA,CASPPRGGEYNEQFF
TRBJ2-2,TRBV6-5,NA,CASSYSSTTGELFF
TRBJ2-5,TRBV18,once,CASSRLDYSVETQYF
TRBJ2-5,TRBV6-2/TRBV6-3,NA,CASTPGVETQYF
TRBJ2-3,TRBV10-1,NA,CASSAAVRGATDTQYF
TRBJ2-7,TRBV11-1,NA,CASSLGLGYEQYF
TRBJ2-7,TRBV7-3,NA,CASSLSGGEFYEQYF
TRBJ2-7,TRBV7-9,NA,CASSPGTGASYEQYF
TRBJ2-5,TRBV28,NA,CASSVQASKKETQYF
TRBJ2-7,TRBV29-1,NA,CSAGGQGYEQYF
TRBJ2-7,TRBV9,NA,CASSPLAGVSEQYF
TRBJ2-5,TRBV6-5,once,CASSQQGAFFETQYF
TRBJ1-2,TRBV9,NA,CASSPFGQSYGYTF
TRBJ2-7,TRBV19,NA,CASSIRPRNEQYF
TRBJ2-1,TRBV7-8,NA,CASSLANFAYNEQFF
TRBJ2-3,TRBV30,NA,CAWTSGVNTQYF
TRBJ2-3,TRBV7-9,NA,CASSLSGAGGTDTQYF
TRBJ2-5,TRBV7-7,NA,CASSPTGRGETQYF